This T cell receptor beta chain was identified during a study of T cells in tuberculosis. Across the study: In South Africa, adults with active tuberculosis were compared with IGRA-negative and latently infected IGRA-positive adolescents. Findings and caveats of the study: Cases with active tuberculosis were adults, while controls were adolescents. Smaller distances to GMM-specific TCRs suggested their expansion in active tuberculosis.

TCRdb keeps only in-frame clones here, not all; method: immunoSEQ multiplex PCR. The sample records about 34,000 clones, 80% to 95% being singletons. Trimming cost V 3 bases and J 1 base; bases outside gene matches: 4. Looked up from germline, CDR1 is SGHTA and CDR2 is FQGNSA. The CDR3 is 15 amino acids. Regarding this clone: Its target is not known.

Indicated time point: new active TB diagnosis, blood taken before or within 7 days of starting treatment. The sequenced sample was PBMCs, obtained at tuberculosis diagnosis. The receptor was isolated from an adult with tuberculosis. The V call is TRBV7-2, the J call TRBJ1-2; 8 nucleotides match TRBD1. CDR3 bases: TGTGCCAGCAGCTTCGGGACAGGATATAACTATGGCTACACCTTC. It codes for CASSFGTGYNYGYTF.